The rows below give T cell receptor beta chains drawn from one sample of a study of T cell changes during pregnancy in multiple sclerosis. Assay used: immunoSEQ multiplex PCR; TCRdb lists only in-frame clones, some missing. The sample has 55,000 to 70,000 clones; 92% are singletons. The sample was peripheral blood, taken in the second trimester of pregnancy. Every receptor here comes from a female donor in good health, enrolled as a control in a pregnancy study. CDR3s include the opening cysteine and the closing phenylalanine or tryptophan. A D gene is named only where the DNA matches it firmly.

CASSYSIGYSSTSTF	15	TRBV6-5	TRBJ1-2	-
CASSLQMNTEAFF	13	TRBV7-6	TRBJ1-1	-
CAWSVFTGETQYF	13	TRBV30	TRBJ2-5	-
CAISSRQIEGDYGYTF	16	TRBV10-3	TRBJ1-2	-
CASSISGTEKAFF	13	TRBV5-1	TRBJ1-1	TRBD1
CAIGGGTEAFF	11	TRBV10-3	TRBJ1-1	-
CASSDASGRGEQFF	14	TRBV6-1	TRBJ2-1	TRBD2
CASSLGLADQETQYF	15	TRBV28	TRBJ2-5	TRBD2
CASSPRGSGELFF	13	TRBV28	TRBJ2-2	-
CASTGHLNEKLFF	13	TRBV10-2	TRBJ1-4	-
CASLKTVLNTEAFF	14	TRBV28	TRBJ1-1	-
CASSLAPSSYNEQFF	15	TRBV5-5	TRBJ2-1	-
CASSLERHPQYF	12	TRBV5-8	TRBJ2-7	-
CASSQERGGNEKLFF	15	TRBV4-3	TRBJ1-4	-
CASWGGQNYGYTF	13	TRBV28	TRBJ1-2	-
CASSHLQGAPNEKLFF	16	TRBV4-3	TRBJ1-4	TRBD1
CASSLAQGDTIYF	13	TRBV7-9	TRBJ1-3	TRBD1
CASSVIGGGNQPQHF	15	TRBV6-4	TRBJ1-5	-
CASSLASGALGSETQYF	17	TRBV7-9	TRBJ2-5	-
CASSLDRSTSGRNEQFF	17	TRBV11-2	TRBJ2-1	TRBD2
CASSLTLAYTGELFF	15	TRBV4-3	TRBJ2-2	-
CASSGGYAFEAFF	13	TRBV5-1	TRBJ1-1	-
CASSFQTGGTGRRETQYF	18	TRBV27	TRBJ2-5	TRBD2
CAISDIPSGTNEQFF	15	TRBV10-3	TRBJ2-1	TRBD2
CASSLPGSYEQYF	13	TRBV28	TRBJ2-7	-
CASSQTRNEQFF	12	TRBV14	TRBJ2-1	-
CAWSLDRGPYEQYF	14	TRBV30	TRBJ2-7	TRBD1
CASSGGHSTDTQYF	14	TRBV10-1	TRBJ2-3	-
CASSSGPRGNQPQHF	15	TRBV27	TRBJ1-5	-
CASSIGQGKAFF	12	TRBV7-3	TRBJ1-1	TRBD1
CASTKDSNNQPQHF	14	TRBV19	TRBJ1-5	-
CASSLRVLGTSGSEEQFF	18	TRBV7-3	TRBJ2-1	TRBD2
CASSLAGARSGNTIYF	16	TRBV5-6	TRBJ1-3	-
CASSLVPGNPYEQYF	15	TRBV5-1	TRBJ2-7	-
CSAQQASLQHF	11	TRBV20-1	TRBJ1-5	-
CASSQLGGSNTIYF	14	TRBV7-9	TRBJ1-3	-
CASSLDGAQPQYF	13	TRBV5-1	TRBJ2-7	-
CASSSGSPLNTEAFF	15	TRBV5-8	TRBJ1-1	-
CASSFTQGISNQPQHF	16	TRBV7-2	TRBJ1-5	TRBD1
CASSPGQRLNTIYF	14	TRBV2	TRBJ1-3	TRBD1
CASSYVRGPYGYTF	14	TRBV6-5	TRBJ1-2	-
CASSLSTSPRGEQYF	15	TRBV18	TRBJ2-7	TRBD2
CASSPGLRQETQYF	14	TRBV4-2	TRBJ2-5	-